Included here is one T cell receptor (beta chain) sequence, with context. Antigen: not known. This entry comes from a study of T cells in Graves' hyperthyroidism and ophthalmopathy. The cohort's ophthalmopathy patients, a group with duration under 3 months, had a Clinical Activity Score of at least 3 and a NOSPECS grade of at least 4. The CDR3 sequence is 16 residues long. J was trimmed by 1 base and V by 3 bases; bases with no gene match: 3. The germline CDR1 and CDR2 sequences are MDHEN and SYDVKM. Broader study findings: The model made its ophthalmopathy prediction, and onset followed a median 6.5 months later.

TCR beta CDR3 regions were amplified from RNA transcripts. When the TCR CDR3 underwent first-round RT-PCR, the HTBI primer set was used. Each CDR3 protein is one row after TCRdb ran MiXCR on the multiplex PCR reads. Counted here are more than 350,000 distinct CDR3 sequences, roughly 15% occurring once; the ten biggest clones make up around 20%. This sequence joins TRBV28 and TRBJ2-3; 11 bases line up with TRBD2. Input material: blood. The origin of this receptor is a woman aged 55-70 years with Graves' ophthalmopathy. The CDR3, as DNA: TGTGCCAGCAGTTTTCCACTAGCGGGAGGCACAGATACGCAGTATTTT. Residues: CASSFPLAGGTDTQYF.